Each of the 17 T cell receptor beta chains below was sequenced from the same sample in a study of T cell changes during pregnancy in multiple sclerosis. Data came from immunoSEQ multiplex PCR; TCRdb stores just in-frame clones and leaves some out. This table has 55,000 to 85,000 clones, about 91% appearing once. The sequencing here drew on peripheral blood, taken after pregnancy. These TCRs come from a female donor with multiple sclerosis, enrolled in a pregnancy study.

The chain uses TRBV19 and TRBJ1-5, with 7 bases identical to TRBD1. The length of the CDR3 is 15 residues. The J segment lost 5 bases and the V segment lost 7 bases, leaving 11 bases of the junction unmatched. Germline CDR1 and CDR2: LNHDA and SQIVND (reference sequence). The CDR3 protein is CASNSQGTRDQPQHF. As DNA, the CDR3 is TGTGCCAGTAACTCACAGGGGACAAGGGATCAGCCCCAGCATTTT.

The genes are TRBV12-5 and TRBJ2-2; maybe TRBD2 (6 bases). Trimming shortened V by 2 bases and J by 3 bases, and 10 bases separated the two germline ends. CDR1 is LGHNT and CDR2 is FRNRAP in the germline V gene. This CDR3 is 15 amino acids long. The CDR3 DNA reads TGTGCTAGTGGTTTGCGGGGGACGGACACCGGGGAGCTGTTTTTT. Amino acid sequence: CASGLRGTDTGELFF.

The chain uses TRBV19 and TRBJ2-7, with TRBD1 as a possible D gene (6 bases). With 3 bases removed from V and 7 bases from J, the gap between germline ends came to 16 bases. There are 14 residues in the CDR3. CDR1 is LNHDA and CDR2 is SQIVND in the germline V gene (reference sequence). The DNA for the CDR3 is TGTGCCAGTAGTATCTCACAGGGCGAGAGGGAGCAGTACTTC. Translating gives CASSISQGEREQYF. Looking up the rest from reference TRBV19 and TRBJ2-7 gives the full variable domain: DGGITQSPKYLFRKEGQNVTLSCEQNLNHDAMYWYRQDPGQGLRLIYYSQIVNDFQKGDIAEGYSVSREKKESFPLTVTSAQKNPTAFYLCASSISQGEREQYFGPGTRLTVT.

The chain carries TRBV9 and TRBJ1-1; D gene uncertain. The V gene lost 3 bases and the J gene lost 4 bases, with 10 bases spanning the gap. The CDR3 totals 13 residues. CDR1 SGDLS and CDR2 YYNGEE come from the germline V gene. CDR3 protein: CASSDPSGTEAFF. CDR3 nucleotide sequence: TGTGCCAGCAGCGATCCCTCGGGCACTGAAGCTTTCTTT.

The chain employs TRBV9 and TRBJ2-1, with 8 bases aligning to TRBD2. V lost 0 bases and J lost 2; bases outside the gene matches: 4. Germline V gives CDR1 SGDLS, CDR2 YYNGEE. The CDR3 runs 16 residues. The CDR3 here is CASSVEGSGTYNEQFF. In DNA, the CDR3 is TGTGCCAGCAGCGTAGAAGGTAGCGGGACCTACAATGAGCAGTTCTTC.

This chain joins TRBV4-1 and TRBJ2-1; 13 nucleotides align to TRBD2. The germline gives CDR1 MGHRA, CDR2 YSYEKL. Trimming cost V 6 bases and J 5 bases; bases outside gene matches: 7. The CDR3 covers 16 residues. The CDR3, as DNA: TGCGCCAGCAGTCCACCCGGGACTAGCGGGAACAATGAGCAGTTCTTC. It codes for CASSPPGTSGNNEQFF.

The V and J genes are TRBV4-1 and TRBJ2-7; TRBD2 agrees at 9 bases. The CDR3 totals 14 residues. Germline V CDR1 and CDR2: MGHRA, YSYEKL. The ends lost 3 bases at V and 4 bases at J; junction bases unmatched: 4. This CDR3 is CASSHGLAGYEQYF. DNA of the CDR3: TGCGCCAGCAGCCACGGGCTAGCGGGATACGAGCAGTACTTC.

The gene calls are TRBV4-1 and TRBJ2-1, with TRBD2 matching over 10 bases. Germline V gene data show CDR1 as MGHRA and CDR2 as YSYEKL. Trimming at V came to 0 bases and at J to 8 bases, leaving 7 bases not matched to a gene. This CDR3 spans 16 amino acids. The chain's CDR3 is CASSQDGSGRGHEQFF. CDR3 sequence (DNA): TGCGCCAGCAGCCAAGATGGGAGCGGGAGGGGGCATGAGCAGTTCTTC.

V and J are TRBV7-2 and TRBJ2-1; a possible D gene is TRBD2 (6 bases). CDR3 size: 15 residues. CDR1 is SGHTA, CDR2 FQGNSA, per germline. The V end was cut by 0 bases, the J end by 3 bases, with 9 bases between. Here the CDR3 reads CASSLAISGYNEQFF. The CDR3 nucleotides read TGTGCCAGCAGCTTAGCGATTAGCGGCTACAATGAGCAGTTCTTC.

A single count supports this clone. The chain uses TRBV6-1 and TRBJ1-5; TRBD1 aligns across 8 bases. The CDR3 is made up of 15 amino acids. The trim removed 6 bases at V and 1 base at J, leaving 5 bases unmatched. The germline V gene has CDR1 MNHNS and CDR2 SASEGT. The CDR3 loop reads CASRGQGKSNQPQHF. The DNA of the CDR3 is TGTGCCAGCAGAGGACAGGGAAAGAGCAATCAGCCCCAGCATTTT.

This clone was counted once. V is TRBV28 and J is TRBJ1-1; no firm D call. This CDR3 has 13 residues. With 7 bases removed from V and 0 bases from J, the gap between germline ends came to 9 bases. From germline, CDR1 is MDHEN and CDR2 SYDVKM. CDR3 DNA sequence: TGTGCCAGCATCGAGACTTTGAACACTGAAGCTTTCTTT. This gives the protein CASIETLNTEAFF.

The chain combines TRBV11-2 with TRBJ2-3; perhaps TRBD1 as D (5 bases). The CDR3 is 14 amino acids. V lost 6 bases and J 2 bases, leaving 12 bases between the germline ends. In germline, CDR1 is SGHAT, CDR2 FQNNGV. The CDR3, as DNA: TGTGCCAGCAGACCTCGACAGTACACAGATACGCAGTATTTT. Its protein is CASRPRQYTDTQYF.

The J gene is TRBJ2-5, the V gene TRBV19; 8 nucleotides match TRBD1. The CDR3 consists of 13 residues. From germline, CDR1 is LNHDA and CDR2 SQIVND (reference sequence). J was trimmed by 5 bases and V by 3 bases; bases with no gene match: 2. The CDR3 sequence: CASSISGGETQYF. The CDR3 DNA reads TGTGCCAGTAGTATCTCAGGGGGCGAGACCCAGTACTTC. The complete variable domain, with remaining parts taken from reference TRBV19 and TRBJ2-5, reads DGGITQSPKYLFRKEGQNVTLSCEQNLNHDAMYWYRQDPGQGLRLIYYSQIVNDFQKGDIAEGYSVSREKKESFPLTVTSAQKNPTAFYLCASSISGGETQYFGPGTRLLVL.

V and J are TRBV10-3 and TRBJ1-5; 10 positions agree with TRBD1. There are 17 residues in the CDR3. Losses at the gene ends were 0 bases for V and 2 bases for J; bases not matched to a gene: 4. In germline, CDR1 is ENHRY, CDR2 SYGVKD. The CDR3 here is CAISESGQGEGNQPQHF. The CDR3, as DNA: TGTGCCATCAGTGAGTCAGGACAGGGGGAGGGCAATCAGCCCCAGCATTTT.

The CDR3 DNA sequence: TGTGCCAGCAGTGAGGCTAGCGGGAGCTTAAGAGAGACCCAGTACTTC. It codes for CASSEASGSLRETQYF. The J gene is TRBJ2-5, the V gene TRBV6-1; 10 nucleotides line up with TRBD2. V lost 3 bases and J lost 4; bases outside the gene matches: 8. This CDR3 has 16 amino acids. In germline, CDR1 is MNHNS, CDR2 SASEGT.

The CDR3 here is CASSEESGANVLTF. The CDR3 bases are TGTGCCAGCAGTGAAGAGTCCGGGGCCAACGTCCTGACTTTC. The gene calls are TRBV6-4 and TRBJ2-6; D remains ambiguous. Per germline, CDR1 MRHNA and CDR2 SNTAGT. This CDR3 has 14 residues. Trimming shortened V by 3 bases and J by 4 bases, and 7 bases separated the two germline ends.

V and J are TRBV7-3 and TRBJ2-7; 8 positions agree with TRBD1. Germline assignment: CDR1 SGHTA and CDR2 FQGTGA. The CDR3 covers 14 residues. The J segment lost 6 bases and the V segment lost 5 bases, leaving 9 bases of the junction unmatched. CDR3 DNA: TGTGCCAGCAGCACCGGACAGGGTACAGGCGAGCAGTACTTC. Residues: CASSTGQGTGEQYF.